Listed below are T cell receptor beta chains from one sample, sequenced in a study of cytomegalovirus exposure and HLA in healthy donors. The table came from immunoSEQ multiplex PCR; TCRdb's copy has only in-frame clones and leaves some out. In the table there are 180,000 or so clones, about three quarters of which are singletons. Material: PBMCs. The receptors originated from a man aged 45 to 65 in good health and CMV-seropositive. CDR3s include the opening cysteine and the closing phenylalanine or tryptophan. D genes are given only for firm matches. Only some rows state a clone size, as once, few, many or a class for expanded clones.

cdr3_aa,d_call,j_call,v_call,clone_size,cdr3_length
CASSPLDQGIVLLHQPQHF,-,TRBJ1-5,TRBV7-8,-,19
CASRTNRGVTEAFF,TRBD1,TRBJ1-1,TRBV6-6,-,14
CASSVGTGVPQMNTEAFF,-,TRBJ1-1,TRBV9,-,18
CASSSTGSSGANVLTF,-,TRBJ2-6,TRBV7-8,-,16
CASSLSERNYYGYTF,-,TRBJ1-2,TRBV7-9,-,15
CAWNRGGTRAYGYTF,-,TRBJ1-2,TRBV30,-,15
CSVVSGAYGYTF,-,TRBJ1-2,TRBV29-1,-,12
CASSPHTLKAVYSNQPQHF,-,TRBJ1-5,TRBV28,-,19
CASSEAGGYQPQHF,-,TRBJ1-5,TRBV6-1,-,14
CASSEDTGTPNEKLFF,-,TRBJ1-4,TRBV25-1,few,16
CASSSQGTLYQETQYF,TRBD1,TRBJ2-5,TRBV6-5,-,16
CASTGQALNTEAFF,TRBD1,TRBJ1-1,TRBV7-9,-,14
CASSPTPSKTQYF,-,TRBJ2-5,TRBV6-5,once,13
CASSDSVQVYSPLHF,-,TRBJ1-6,TRBV2,few,15
CASSAWTLGTYEQYF,-,TRBJ2-7,TRBV7-2,-,15
CATSRVSGLAGRWTGELFF,TRBD2,TRBJ2-2,TRBV15,-,19
CASSAQGPVQGNTEAFF,-,TRBJ1-1,TRBV7-2,-,17
CASSSGQRSSNYGYTF,TRBD1,TRBJ1-2,TRBV5-4,-,16
CASSKVAGLAGTDTQYF,-,TRBJ2-3,TRBV21-1,once,17
CASSKRGAAYEQYF,TRBD2,TRBJ2-7,TRBV6-1,few,14